This entry describes one TCR beta chain. The antigen remains unidentified. This entry belongs to a study of cytomegalovirus exposure and HLA in healthy donors. TCRdb keeps only in-frame clones here, not all; method: immunoSEQ multiplex PCR. The sample holds some 210,000 clones, less than 90% seen once. Trimming cost V 2 bases and J 11 bases, with 15 bases left between them. This CDR3 comprises 13 residues. Germline V CDR1 and CDR2: MNHNY, SVGAGI (reference sequence). Study-level findings and limits: Reports showed the classifier diagnosing cytomegalovirus status with high specificity and sensitivity.

Source material: PBMCs. The receptor was derived from a woman aged 18-30 years in good health and CMV-seronegative. This sequence joins TRBV6-6 and TRBJ1-1; TRBD1 is a possible D gene (6 bases). CDR3 nucleotides: TGTGCCAGCAGTTACCTAGGGGGGCGAAGGGCTTTCTTT. Protein: CASSYLGGRRAFF.